The 14 T cell receptor beta chains below were found in one sample sequenced in a study of blood T cell repertoires in COVID-19. The data were produced by immunoSEQ multiplex PCR, yet TCRdb's version contains in-frame clones alone and is incomplete. The table shows about 98,000 clones, with about four fifths occurring only once. Sequencing input: peripheral blood. These receptors were obtained from a man in his sixties or seventies with acute or convalescent COVID-19.

The chain employs TRBV7-9 and TRBJ2-5; TRBD2 aligns across 9 bases. Germline V gene data show CDR1 as SEHNR and CDR2 as FQNEAQ (reference sequence). With 2 bases clipped from V and 6 bases from J, the junction kept 4 bases outside the gene matches. There are 14 residues in the CDR3. The CDR3 spells CASSLLAGEKTQYF. In DNA, the CDR3 is TGTGCCAGCAGCTTATTAGCGGGAGAGAAGACCCAGTACTTC.

CDR3 in amino acids: CASSLGQGREAFF. DNA of the CDR3: TGTGCCAGTAGTCTCGGACAGGGTCGTGAAGCTTTCTTT. The chain combines TRBV19 with TRBJ1-1; 8 bases line up with TRBD1. The trim removed 5 bases at V and 7 bases at J, leaving 6 bases unmatched. The CDR3 is 13 residues long. Germline CDR1 and CDR2: LNHDA and SQIVND (reference sequence).

This chain links TRBV5-1 with TRBJ2-7; D gene unclear. Germline assignment: CDR1 SGHRS and CDR2 YFSETQ. The CDR3 totals 14 residues. Trimming cost V 3 bases and J 0 bases, with 10 bases left between them. The CDR3 DNA sequence: TGCGCCAGCAGCTATTCGGAGAGCTCCTACGAGCAGTACTTC. It specifies CASSYSESSYEQYF.

The gene calls are TRBV5-4 and TRBJ2-7, with D possibly matching TRBD1 (5 bases). There are 13 residues in the CDR3. Deletions cut 4 bases from V and 0 bases from J, with 8 bases between. CDR1 and CDR2 from the germline V gene are SGHNT and YYREEE (reference sequence). CDR3 loop: CASSNRFSYEQYF. The DNA of the CDR3 is TGTGCCAGCAGCAACAGGTTCTCCTACGAGCAGTACTTC. Together with reference TRBV5-4 and TRBJ2-7, the CDR3 gives the full variable domain: ETGVTQSPTHLIKTRGQQVTLRCSSQSGHNTVSWYQQALGQGPQFIFQYYREEENGRGNFPPRFSGLQFPNYSSELNVNALELDDSALYLCASSNRFSYEQYFGPGTRLTVT.

This sequence joins TRBV20-1 and TRBJ2-7; 10 bases are shared with TRBD2. The CDR3 totals 14 residues. After removal of 3 bases from V and 2 bases from J, the junction contained 4 bases not matched to a gene. Looked up from germline, CDR1 is DFQATT and CDR2 is SNEGSKA (reference sequence). CDR3 nucleotide sequence: TGCAGTGCTAGTCTAAGCGGGAGGGCCTACGAGCAGTACTTC. Its protein is CSASLSGRAYEQYF.

This clone was detected a few times. CDR3 nucleotide sequence: TGTGCCAGCAGCCGGGGACAGGCTTATAATTCACCCCTCCACTTT. It encodes CASSRGQAYNSPLHF. V and J are TRBV5-6 and TRBJ1-6; 8 bases fit TRBD1. The CDR3 totals 15 residues. Germline V gene sequence: CDR1 SGHDT, CDR2 YYEEEE. J gave up 4 bases and V 4 bases, and 4 bases lay outside the gene matches.

The rearrangement uses TRBV5-1 and TRBJ1-1; 7 bases fit TRBD1. CDR1 is SGHRS, CDR2 YFSETQ, per germline. With 0 bases clipped from V and 2 bases from J, the junction kept 4 bases outside the gene matches. The CDR3 has 15 residues. The CDR3 spells CASSLGGQFNTEAFF. CDR3 DNA sequence: TGCGCCAGCAGCTTGGGGGGACAGTTTAACACTGAAGCTTTCTTT.

The rearrangement links TRBV28 to TRBJ2-1; 15 nucleotides line up with TRBD2. Germline V gives CDR1 MDHEN, CDR2 SYDVKM. CDR3 length equals 15 residues. V lost 4 bases to trimming and J lost 12 bases; unmatched junction nucleotides: 7. In DNA, the CDR3 is TGTGCCAGCAGTTCTGGACTAGCGGGAGGGCCGAGGCAGTTCTTC. It yields the protein CASSSGLAGGPRQFF.

This chain links TRBV30 with TRBJ2-5; tentative D call: TRBD1 (6 bases). Germline V gives CDR1 GTSNPN, CDR2 SVGIG (reference sequence). Trimming removed 4 bases from V and 1 base from J, with 22 bases in between. The CDR3 is 17 residues long. As DNA, the CDR3 is TGTGCCTGGACCTCCGCCCAGGGCAGGGGCCTCCAAGAGACCCAGTACTTC. It translates to CAWTSAQGRGLQETQYF.

This clone was seen only a few times. V usage is TRBV28 and J usage is TRBJ1-1, with TRBD1 as a possible D gene (6 bases). The CDR3 is 14 residues long. Trimming removed 5 bases from V and 4 bases from J, with 14 bases in between. Per the germline V gene, CDR1 is MDHEN and CDR2 is SYDVKM. For the CDR3, the DNA is TGTGCCAGCAGTCCTAGGGGGGGAACCACTGAAGCTTTCTTT. It is translated as CASSPRGGTTEAFF.

Ten or more counts support this clone. V gene TRBV11-1 combines with J gene TRBJ1-6; 8 bases align to TRBD1. Per germline, CDR1 SGHAT and CDR2 FQDESV (reference sequence). V lost 3 bases to trimming and J lost 10 bases; unmatched junction nucleotides: 5. CDR3 length: 14 amino acids. This chain's CDR3 is CASSLGRGPSPLHF. The CDR3, as DNA: TGTGCCAGCAGCTTGGGCAGGGGGCCCTCACCCCTCCACTTT.

This chain links TRBV9 with TRBJ2-7; a possible D gene is TRBD1 (6 bases). CDR3 size: 15 residues. Germline V gene sequence: CDR1 SGDLS, CDR2 YYNGEE. The germline V and J ends were trimmed by 3 bases and 8 bases, with 21 bases remaining between them. DNA for the CDR3: TGTGCCAGCAGCGCCACAGGGAGCGTCAACTCCCAGCAGTACTTC. It codes for CASSATGSVNSQQYF.

The chain recombines TRBV15 with TRBJ2-1; 9 bases line up with TRBD1. After removal of 8 bases from V and 7 bases from J, the junction contained 3 bases not matched to a gene. The CDR3 has 12 amino acids. The germline gives CDR1 LNHNV, CDR2 YYDKDF (reference sequence). CDR3 region: CATGTGWNEQFF. DNA of the CDR3: TGTGCCACCGGGACAGGGTGGAATGAGCAGTTCTTC.

As DNA, the CDR3 is TGCAGCGTACACAGGGTTTGGGAAGCTTTCTTT. Translation gives CSVHRVWEAFF. The chain couples TRBV29-1 to TRBJ1-1; maybe TRBD1 (6 bases). The V gene lost 6 bases and the J gene lost 8 bases, with 13 bases spanning the gap. The CDR3 extends over 11 amino acids. Looked up from germline, CDR1 is SQVTM and CDR2 is ANQGSEA.